Reported below is one T cell receptor beta chain. The target antigen is unknown. The germline V gene encodes CDR1 MDHEN and CDR2 SYDVKM. Trimming removed 6 bases from V and 3 bases from J; junction bases left unmatched: 5. This CDR3 contains 14 residues. TCRdb passed the 5' RACE reads through MiXCR, listing each CDR3 protein once. The sample shows about 4,200 distinct CDR3 sequences, approximately 5.7% of them seen only once. Time point defined: sample taken at primary tumor resection. The authors sequenced whole RNA from tumor, nontumor lung or frozen PBMC without sorting. The sample originates from a study of spatial heterogeneity in lung cancer. Study conclusions and caveats: Counts that tracked tumor mutation counts were those of expanded intratumoral alpha and beta TCRs.

This sequence originates from a male donor with early-stage non-small cell lung cancer. The rearrangement links TRBV28 to TRBJ1-1, with 9 positions matching TRBD1. This specimen was lung tumor tissue, taken at surgery. Written as DNA, the CDR3 is TGTGCCAGCAGAGGGGACAGGGTGGACACTGAAGCTTTCTTT. Protein: CASRGDRVDTEAFF.